A single sample is the source of the 2 T cell receptor beta chains below, sequenced in a study of shared clonotypes between healthy human individuals (dated by TCRdb to the early 2020s). Libraries came from the immunoSEQ multiplex PCR assay. TCRdb retrieved this table from immuneACCESS and kept in-frame rearrangements only. Not all clones are present; in checked studies, unresolved V genes account for under half, and no reason is known for the remainder. Across this sample there are millions of clones, with about 95% seen only once. The ten most abundant clones make up roughly 0.13% of the sample. The sequencing input was naive CD4+ T cells sorted from blood. The sample's cell subset or site label, in plain terms: CD45RA+ positively selected. These receptors originate from a man between 18 and 29 years old in good health.

The chain links TRBV4-3 to TRBJ2-7, with D unclear. V lost 4 bases and J 0 bases, leaving 7 bases between the germline ends. The CDR3 spans 13 residues. Germline V CDR1 and CDR2: LGHNA, YSLEER. CDR3 amino acids: CASSRYISYEQYF. In DNA form, the CDR3 reads TGCGCCAGCAGCCGATACATCTCCTACGAGCAGTACTTC.

This clone has a single count. This rearrangement joins TRBV9 to TRBJ2-1, with D perhaps matching TRBD1 or TRBD2 (5 bases each). Germline-derived CDR1 and CDR2 are SGDLS and YYNGEE. The CDR3 consists of 13 residues. The V gene lost 3 bases and the J gene lost 10 bases, with 14 bases spanning the gap. The CDR3 DNA follows: TGTGCCAGCAGCGGAGGCCTAGGGACCGAGCAGTTCTTC. Its translation is CASSGGLGTEQFF.